This entry describes one T cell receptor beta chain. The sample belongs to a study of OX40 agonist ivuxolimab in advanced cancers. Profiled with immunoSEQ multiplex PCR; TCRdb holds only in-frame clones, not every one. The sample contains 73,000 or so clones, more than 85% of which appear only once. The CDR3 is 14 residues long. Per the germline V gene, CDR1 is LNHDA and CDR2 is SQIVND (reference sequence). V trimming: 3 bases; J trimming: 8 bases; junction bases outside the gene matches: 4. The TCR comes from an adult with an advanced solid tumor such as melanoma, head and neck, liver or kidney cancer. The sequences come from CD4+ or CD8+ T cells sorted from blood, collected in a trial of the OX40 agonist ivuxolimab. The J gene is TRBJ2-2, the V gene TRBV19, with 9 bases lining up with TRBD1. CDR3 sequence reads: CASSMGTGQGELFF. DNA for the CDR3: TGTGCCAGTAGTATGGGGACAGGGCAGGGGGAGCTGTTTTTT. The full variable domain, its missing parts supplied by reference TRBV19 and TRBJ2-2, is DGGITQSPKYLFRKEGQNVTLSCEQNLNHDAMYWYRQDPGQGLRLIYYSQIVNDFQKGDIAEGYSVSREKKESFPLTVTSAQKNPTAFYLCASSMGTGQGELFFGEGSRLTVL.